The rows below give T cell receptor beta chains drawn from one sample of a study of T cell repertoires in cytomegalovirus infection. TCRdb reprocessed the reads with MiXCR, giving one entry per CDR3 protein. Among tens of thousands of distinct CDR3 sequences listed, roughly 3.7% were seen once. Sequenced: PBMCs. These receptors were obtained from a human donor in good health (CMV status not recorded). Some clones in this sample may be carry-over from other donors' samples. CDR3s include the opening cysteine and the closing phenylalanine or tryptophan. Fields, in order: J gene, D gene, clone size, V gene, CDR3 DNA, CDR3 protein. The D gene is left open where the match is weak. A row's size may be missing; if present it is once, few, many or a size class.

J: TRBJ1-2
D: -
size: many
V: TRBV5-4
DNA: TGTGCCAGCAGCTTGACTGTGGGGGGCTACACCTTC
CDR3: CASSLTVGGYTF

J: TRBJ2-7
D: -
size: many
V: TRBV7-9
DNA: TGTGCCAGCAGCTTATATACAGGGGAGCAGTACTTC
CDR3: CASSLYTGEQYF

J: TRBJ2-7
D: -
size: many
V: TRBV7-2
DNA: TGTGCCAGCAGCTTAGTCCCAGATACCTACGAGCAGTACTTC
CDR3: CASSLVPDTYEQYF

J: TRBJ1-6
D: -
size: many
V: TRBV6-1
DNA: TGTGCCAGCAGTGAAGCGGGCCGGAATTCACCCCTCCACTTT
CDR3: CASSEAGRNSPLHF

J: TRBJ2-6
D: -
size: many
V: TRBV12-3/TRBV12-4
DNA: TGTGCCAGCAGTTTTAGCCTGGGGGCCAACGTCCTGACTTTC
CDR3: CASSFSLGANVLTF

J: TRBJ2-3
D: -
size: many
V: TRBV9
DNA: TGTGCCAGCAGCGTAGATTCAGGGGCGCGGGCAGATACGCAGTATTTT
CDR3: CASSVDSGARADTQYF

J: TRBJ2-7
D: -
size: many
V: TRBV28
DNA: TGTGCCAGCAGCCTACTCCGGGACGAGCAGTACTTC
CDR3: CASSLLRDEQYF

J: TRBJ1-2
D: -
size: many
V: TRBV4-1
DNA: TGCGCCAGCAGCCAAGATTTTATAGATGGCTACACCTTC
CDR3: CASSQDFIDGYTF

J: TRBJ2-1
D: -
size: many
V: TRBV7-2
DNA: TGTGCCAGCAGCTTAGGAGTAAATGAGCAGTTCTTC
CDR3: CASSLGVNEQFF

J: TRBJ1-2
D: -
size: many
V: TRBV19
DNA: TGTGCCAGTAGTCAGACGGAGGGCTATGGCTACACCTTC
CDR3: CASSQTEGYGYTF

J: TRBJ2-7
D: TRBD2
size: many
V: TRBV7-2
DNA: TGTGCCAGCAGCTTCACTAGCGGGGGGCTGGGGGAGCAGTACTTC
CDR3: CASSFTSGGLGEQYF

J: TRBJ2-1
D: -
size: -
V: TRBV15
DNA: TGTGCCACCAGCAGAGTAGAGAGATACAATGAGCAGTTCTTC
CDR3: CATSRVERYNEQFF

J: TRBJ1-6
D: -
size: many
V: TRBV4-2
DNA: TGTGCCAGCAGCCAAGATCCGGGTAGAAATAATTCACCCCTCCACTTT
CDR3: CASSQDPGRNNSPLHF

J: TRBJ1-2
D: TRBD1
size: many
V: TRBV28
DNA: TGTGCCAGCAGTTTAAAGACAGGGGTTGGCTATGGCTACACCTTC
CDR3: CASSLKTGVGYGYTF

J: TRBJ2-3
D: -
size: many
V: TRBV7-2
DNA: TGTGCCAGCAGCTTCCCAAACATGGATACGCAGTATTTT
CDR3: CASSFPNMDTQYF

J: TRBJ1-1
D: TRBD1
size: -
V: TRBV19
DNA: TGTGCCAGTAGTATGATACAGGGGGCAGGGTACACTGAAGCTTTCTTT
CDR3: CASSMIQGAGYTEAFF

J: TRBJ2-1
D: -
size: many
V: TRBV7-2
DNA: TGTGCCAGCAGCATCTTCCAATTTGGCTCCTACAATGAGCAGTTCTTC
CDR3: CASSIFQFGSYNEQFF

J: TRBJ1-5
D: TRBD1
size: many
V: TRBV7-2
DNA: TGTGCCAGCAGCTTACGTAAGGGACAGCACAATCAGCCCCAGCATTTT
CDR3: CASSLRKGQHNQPQHF

J: TRBJ1-2
D: -
size: many
V: TRBV5-5
DNA: TGTGTCAGCCATCAGGGAACCTATGGCTACACCTTC
CDR3: CVSHQGTYGYTF

J: TRBJ1-2
D: -
size: many
V: TRBV7-2
DNA: TGTGCCAGCAGCTTACGGTTTAACTATGGCTACACCTTC
CDR3: CASSLRFNYGYTF

J: TRBJ2-7
D: TRBD1
size: many
V: TRBV7-2
DNA: TGTGCCAGCAGCTTAGCTTCTAGGGGGCTCGACGAGCAGTACTTC
CDR3: CASSLASRGLDEQYF

J: TRBJ1-1
D: -
size: many
V: TRBV7-2
DNA: TGTGCCAGCAACGGACAGATGAACACTGAAGCTTTCTTT
CDR3: CASNGQMNTEAFF

J: TRBJ2-3
D: -
size: -
V: TRBV30
DNA: TGTGCCTCAACTCTACACACAGATACGCAGTATTTT
CDR3: CASTLHTDTQYF